The next 30 T cell receptor beta chains were all read from a single sample in a study of Graves' ophthalmopathy and Graves' hyperthyroidism. Beta-chain TCR CDR3 regions were amplified from RNA transcripts. The first-round RT-PCR employed HTBI primers together with the Qiagen OneStep RT-PCR kit. A multiplex PCR was then performed as the second round. TCRdb reanalysed the multiplex PCR reads using MiXCR and keeps one entry per CDR3 protein. The sample shows roughly 1.1 million distinct CDR3 sequences, about 40% of them seen only once. Material for sequencing was peripheral blood or thyroid tissue (not recorded which). These receptors originate from an adult man with Graves' hyperthyroidism.

V is TRBV5-4 and J is TRBJ2-5; D is unclear. CDR3 length: 14 residues. Trimming took off 5 bases at V and 1 base at J, with 12 bases between the two ends. The germline V gene has CDR1 SGHNT and CDR2 YYREEE (reference sequence). The CDR3 nucleotides read TGTGCCAGCAGATCGAGCTGGAGCCAAGAGACCCAGTACTTC. It translates to CASRSSWSQETQYF.

The gene calls are TRBV2 and TRBJ1-1; 9 bases are a match to TRBD1. The CDR3 is 15 residues long. Trimming at V came to 2 bases and at J to 4 bases, leaving 5 bases not matched to a gene. Germline CDR1 is SNHLY and CDR2 is FYNNEI. CDR3 amino acids: CASSETGTGFTEAFF. The DNA for the CDR3 is TGTGCCAGCAGTGAAACGGGGACAGGGTTCACTGAAGCTTTCTTT.

The V and J genes are TRBV6-5 and TRBJ2-7, with 7 positions matching TRBD1. V lost 5 bases and J lost 4; bases outside the gene matches: 11. Germline CDR1 reads MNHEY; CDR2 reads SVGAGI. The CDR3 runs to 15 residues. The CDR3 DNA reads as TGTGCCAGCAGTCAGTCTTATAGGGACAGTTACGAGCAGTACTTC. It translates to CASSQSYRDSYEQYF.

The chain recombines TRBV29-1 with TRBJ2-3, with 9 bases aligning to TRBD2. Germline V gene sequence: CDR1 SQVTM, CDR2 ANQGSEA. After removal of 7 bases from V and 8 bases from J, the junction contained 19 bases not matched to a gene. CDR3 length: 16 amino acids. Here the CDR3 DNA reads TGCAGCGCCTCATTCAGGGAGCCTAGCGGGGTGCTTACGCAGTATTTT. As protein: CSASFREPSGVLTQYF.

The chain couples TRBV19 to TRBJ2-3; no firm D call. V was shortened by 6 bases and J by 0 bases, with 16 bases between the two germline ends. The CDR3 is 16 amino acids. CDR1 is LNHDA, CDR2 SQIVND, per germline (reference sequence). CDR3 protein: CASRARGIGSTDTQYF. CDR3 nucleotide sequence: TGTGCCAGTAGGGCGCGTGGAATAGGAAGCACAGATACGCAGTATTTT.

This clonotype came up many times. The chain joins TRBV10-3 to TRBJ2-5; D is perhaps TRBD1 or TRBD2 (6 bases each). Germline V gene data show CDR1 as ENHRY and CDR2 as SYGVKD. V shed 4 bases and J shed 3 bases, with 18 bases lying between them. The CDR3 totals 16 residues. CDR3 in DNA: TGTGCCATCAGTGTAGGAGGGGGTCAGGGGAAAGAGACCCAGTACTTC. Protein: CAISVGGGQGKETQYF.

CDR3 DNA: TGTGCCAGCAGAACCGGGAGGATGAACACTGAAGCTTTCTTT. It is translated as CASRTGRMNTEAFF. This rearrangement joins TRBV10-3 to TRBJ1-1; D unresolved. The length of the CDR3 is 14 residues. Germline CDR1 is ENHRY and CDR2 is SYGVKD. V was trimmed by 10 bases and J by 0 bases, leaving 15 bases between them.

The V and J genes are TRBV15 and TRBJ1-1; D might be TRBD1 (6 bases). Per germline, CDR1 LNHNV and CDR2 YYDKDF (reference sequence). Trimming cost V 10 bases and J 5 bases, with 20 bases left between them. This CDR3 is 14 amino acids long. The CDR3 sequence: CASSSGQTTTEAFF. The DNA for the CDR3 is TGTGCCAGCAGTTCCGGACAGACAACAACTGAAGCTTTCTTT.

In its sample, this clonotype was seen many times. The chain carries TRBV2 and TRBJ1-5; 7 nucleotides align to TRBD1. There are 15 residues in the CDR3. With V trimmed by 6 bases and J by 3 bases, 8 bases remained unmatched. Germline CDR1 SNHLY, CDR2 FYNNEI. This CDR3 reads CASRPWTGPNQPQHF. The CDR3 DNA reads TGTGCCAGCAGGCCGTGGACAGGACCCAATCAGCCCCAGCATTTT.

The rearrangement links TRBV19 to TRBJ1-5; D uncertain. The V gene's germline CDR1 is LNHDA and CDR2 SQIVND (reference sequence). The CDR3 is 14 residues long. Trimming removed 2 bases at V and 2 bases at J, with 7 bases between. CDR3 nucleotide sequence: TGTGCCAGTAGTATACAACCAGGCAATCAGCCCCAGCATTTT. Its protein is CASSIQPGNQPQHF.

The chain recombines TRBV20-1 with TRBJ2-7; 10 positions agree with TRBD2. After removal of 7 bases from V and 2 bases from J, the junction contained 11 bases not matched to a gene. The CDR3 spans 15 residues. Germline-derived CDR1 and CDR2 are DFQATT and SNEGSKA (reference sequence). The CDR3 is CSGPILAGATYEQYF. CDR3 in DNA: TGCAGTGGACCCATCCTAGCGGGGGCGACCTACGAGCAGTACTTC.

The table lists this clonotype with a few counts. J is TRBJ2-5 and V is TRBV2, with TRBD2 identical over 14 bases. The junction had 9 bases not matched to a gene; V was cut back by 5 bases and J by 4 bases. CDR1 SNHLY and CDR2 FYNNEI come from the germline V gene. The CDR3 spans 17 residues. CDR3 coding DNA: TGTGCCAGCAGTCCCGGGACAGGGACTAGCGGGAGAGAGACCCAGTACTTC. This codes for CASSPGTGTSGRETQYF.

The chain carries TRBV7-2 and TRBJ2-5; possible D gene TRBD2, 6 bases. V was trimmed by 6 bases and J by 9 bases, leaving 20 bases between them. The CDR3 loop spans 14 amino acids. In germline, CDR1 is SGHTA, CDR2 FQGNSA. DNA for the CDR3: TGTGCCAGCAGTGGCGGAGGGGCCTGGCAGCCCCAGTACTTC. Translating gives CASSGGGAWQPQYF.

With respect to this clonotype: Mismatch with germline at one junction end may stem from a read error. This chain links TRBV10-3 with TRBJ2-7, with no clear D. Germline V gene data show CDR1 as ENHRY and CDR2 as SYGVKD. This CDR3 is built from 13 residues. CDR3: CASSSPGRYEQYF. The CDR3 region has the DNA TGTGCCAGCAGTTCCCCCGGACGGTACGAGCAGTACTTC.

This chain links TRBV2 with TRBJ2-2; 12 bases are shared with TRBD2. This CDR3 is built from 13 residues. Germline V gene sequence: CDR1 SNHLY, CDR2 FYNNEI. The CDR3 reads CASPTSGGDELFF. As DNA, the CDR3 is TGTGCTAGTCCGACTAGCGGGGGAGACGAGCTGTTTTTT.

This chain joins TRBV16 and TRBJ1-1, with 7 bases fitting TRBD1. J gave up 4 bases and V 5 bases, and 7 bases lay outside the gene matches. This CDR3 has 14 residues. Germline assignment: CDR1 KGHSY and CDR2 FQNENV. The CDR3 DNA is TGTGCCAGCAGCAAAGAGGCAGGGGGCACTGAAGCTTTCTTT. Its protein product is CASSKEAGGTEAFF.

J is TRBJ2-2 and V is TRBV11-2; tentatively, D is TRBD1 or TRBD2 (6 bases each). CDR3 length equals 16 residues. The ends were cut back, 3 bases at V and 4 bases at J, with 15 bases in the middle. CDR1 is SGHAT, CDR2 FQNNGV, per germline. DNA of the CDR3: TGTGCCAGCAGCTTGCTGGGGGGCCCGGGCACCGGGGAGCTGTTTTTT. This gives the protein CASSLLGGPGTGELFF. Full variable domain (remainder filled in from reference TRBV11-2 and TRBJ2-2): EAGVAQSPRYKIIEKRQSVAFWCNPISGHATLYWYQQILGQGPKLLIQFQNNGVVDDSQLPKDRFSAERLKGVDSTLKIQPAKLEDSAVYLCASSLLGGPGTGELFFGEGSRLTVL.

Turning to this clonotype: An end of the junction differs from the germline gene, which may be a read error. The chain carries TRBV24-1 and TRBJ1-5, with 7 bases lining up with TRBD1. The germline gives CDR1 KGHDR, CDR2 SFDVKD. CDR3 length: 15 amino acids. CDR3 in DNA: TGTGCCAGCAGTTATACTTCAGGGGGGGATCAGCCCCAGCATTTT. This gives the protein CASSYTSGGDQPQHF.

Comment on this clonotype: The junction differs from germline at one of its ends, possibly a read error. The chain joins TRBV10-3 to TRBJ1-6; TRBD1 is a possible D gene (5 bases). Germline V gene sequence: CDR1 ENHRY, CDR2 SYGVKD. This CDR3 has 16 residues. This CDR3 is CASSPNRSSYNSPLHF. CDR3 DNA sequence: TGTGCCAGCAGTCCGAACAGGAGCTCCTATAATTCACCCCTCCACTTT.

Only a few counts were recorded for this clonotype. The CDR3 carries no conserved terminal phenylalanine or tryptophan, so it likely arises from a read error. It is unclear where the CDR3 begins or ends on the DNA, so no DNA is shown, and the CDR3 is as TCRdb lists it. The chain links TRBV7-9 to TRBJ1-4; TRBD1 is the table's D call and was not checked against the DNA. Per the germline V gene, CDR1 is SEHNR and CDR2 is FQNEAQ (reference sequence). Both ends counted, the CDR3 spans 10 residues. CDR3 loop: CASSTGQGNL.

In this sample, this clonotype turned up a few times. V gene TRBV20-1 combines with J gene TRBJ2-7; 7 positions match TRBD2. The CDR3 consists of 14 residues. CDR1 and CDR2 from the germline V gene are DFQATT and SNEGSKA (reference sequence). J lost 2 bases, V lost 5 bases, and 9 bases had no gene match. CDR3 nucleotides: TGCAGTGCTTTTCATAGCGGGCGGGCCTACGAGCAGTACTTC. This translates into CSAFHSGRAYEQYF.

The chain employs TRBV2 and TRBJ1-1; possible D gene TRBD1, 5 bases. The CDR3 consists of 16 residues. V lost 4 bases to trimming and J lost 2 bases, with 17 bases between them. Per the germline V gene, CDR1 is SNHLY and CDR2 is FYNNEI. The CDR3 here is CASSAGFGRTNTEAFF. CDR3 nucleotides: TGTGCCAGCAGTGCAGGGTTTGGACGGACCAACACTGAAGCTTTCTTT.

The chain has TRBV10-3 and TRBJ2-5; the D gene is possibly TRBD1 (7 bases). CDR1 is ENHRY, CDR2 SYGVKD, per germline. V lost 0 bases and J 7 bases, leaving 15 bases between the germline ends. This CDR3 has 15 residues. The CDR3 reads CAISESKGASATQYF. Written as DNA, the CDR3 is TGTGCCATCAGTGAGTCGAAGGGGGCTAGCGCGACCCAGTACTTC.

V and J are TRBV12-3 or TRBV12-4 and TRBJ1-5; TRBD1 is a possible D gene (6 bases). The CDR3 covers 19 residues. V was clipped by 5 bases and J by 0 bases, with 23 bases between them. This CDR3 reads CASSKSDSPQGNSNQPQHF. The CDR3 nucleotides are TGTGCCAGCAGTAAGTCCGACAGCCCCCAGGGGAATAGCAATCAGCCCCAGCATTTT.

CDR3 coding DNA: TGTGCCGGAAACAAGGGCGCTGAAGCTTTCTTT. Its protein product is CAGNKGAEAFF. This chain connects TRBV11-2 to TRBJ1-1; D is unresolved. CDR3 length: 11 amino acids. Germline CDR1 reads SGHAT; CDR2 reads FQNNGV. Deletions cut 11 bases from V and 6 bases from J, with 13 bases between.

This clonotype was seen repeatedly, ten times or more. The CDR3 sequence: CASSLDGTGAYGYTF. The CDR3 bases are TGTGCCAGCAGCTTAGATGGGACAGGGGCCTATGGCTACACCTTC. This chain connects TRBV7-2 to TRBJ1-2; 10 nucleotides align to TRBD1. The CDR3 runs 15 residues. Trimming took 1 base from V and 4 from J; bases not matched to a gene: 3. Germline assignment: CDR1 SGHTA and CDR2 FQGNSA.

V and J are TRBV9 and TRBJ2-7; tentatively, D is TRBD1 or TRBD2 (7 bases each). CDR1 SGDLS and CDR2 YYNGEE come from the germline V gene. Trimming pared 3 bases from V and 2 bases from J, leaving 15 bases between. There are 15 residues in the CDR3. DNA for the CDR3: TGTGCCAGCAGCGCAGGGGGGGGGAACGCCTACGAGCAGTACTTC. Translated, it gives CASSAGGGNAYEQYF.

Only a few counts were recorded for this clonotype. The rearrangement uses TRBV3-1 and TRBJ2-5; D is undetermined. From germline, CDR1 is LGHDT and CDR2 YNNKEL (reference sequence). V gave up 4 bases and J gave up 0 bases, with 6 bases separating them. This CDR3 contains 13 residues. CDR3 nucleotides: TGTGCCAGCAGCCCAGTAGACCAAGAGACCCAGTACTTC. It is translated as CASSPVDQETQYF.

As for this clonotype: This is likely a read error, given that the CDR3 carries no conserved phenylalanine or tryptophan at its end. The CDR3 reads CSTKGTLQETQYL. For the CDR3, the DNA is TGCAGTACTAAAGGGACCTTACAAGAGACCCAGTACCTC. The rearrangement uses TRBV20-1 and TRBJ2-5, with D perhaps matching TRBD1 or TRBD2 (5 bases each). Between the trimmed V and J ends, which lost 8 bases and 2 bases, there was a span of 15 bases. The CDR3 has 13 amino acids. Germline V gene data show CDR1 as DFQATT and CDR2 as SNEGSKA (reference sequence).

This clonotype appeared a single time. The chain links TRBV10-3 to TRBJ1-1, with D perhaps matching TRBD1 (6 bases). The CDR3 sequence is 18 residues long. In germline, CDR1 is ENHRY, CDR2 SYGVKD. The CDR3 protein is CARVTSRGAHRLNTEAFF. CDR3 bases: TGTGCTAGAGTAACCTCTCGGGGGGCCCATAGATTGAACACTGAAGCTTTCTTT.